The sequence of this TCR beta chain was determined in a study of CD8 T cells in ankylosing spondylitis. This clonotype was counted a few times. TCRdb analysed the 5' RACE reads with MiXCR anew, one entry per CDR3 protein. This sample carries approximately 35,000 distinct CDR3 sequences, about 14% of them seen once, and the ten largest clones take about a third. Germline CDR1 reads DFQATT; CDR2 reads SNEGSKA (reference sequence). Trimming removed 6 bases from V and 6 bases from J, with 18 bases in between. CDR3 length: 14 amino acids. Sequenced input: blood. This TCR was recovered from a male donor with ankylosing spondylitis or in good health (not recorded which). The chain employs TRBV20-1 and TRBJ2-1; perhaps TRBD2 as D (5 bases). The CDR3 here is CSARRPSLGNEQFF. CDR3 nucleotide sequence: TGCAGTGCCCGGCGCCCTAGCCTCGGCAATGAGCAGTTCTTC.